The 26 T cell receptor beta chains below were found in one sample sequenced in a study of T cells in Graves' hyperthyroidism and ophthalmopathy. From RNA transcripts, TCR beta CDR3 regions were amplified. HTBI primers were used for first-round RT-PCR of the TCR CDR3. MiXCR, applied by TCRdb to the multiplex PCR reads, yields one record per CDR3 protein. The sample lists over 250,000 distinct CDR3 sequences, around 22% occurring once. The sequenced sample was blood. Receptors originate from a man aged 25-40 years with Graves' ophthalmopathy.

The rearrangement links TRBV12-3 or TRBV12-4 to TRBJ1-2; no clear D. The CDR3 consists of 13 residues. Trimming stripped 3 bases from V and 8 bases from J, with 13 bases between. The CDR3 nucleotides are TGTGCCAGCAGTTTTAGGCCCGGGAGGGGCTACACCTTC. Translated, it gives CASSFRPGRGYTF.

This clonotype showed up just a few times. V usage is TRBV14 and J usage is TRBJ2-7; the match to TRBD2 covers 7 bases. The CDR3 totals 14 residues. The ends lost 1 base at V and 6 bases at J; junction bases unmatched: 6. The V gene's germline CDR1 is SGHDN and CDR2 FVKESK. The CDR3 sequence is CASSQVGGTREQYF. In DNA form, the CDR3 reads TGTGCCAGCAGCCAAGTCGGGGGGACTCGCGAGCAGTACTTC.

This clonotype came up a few times. V gene TRBV7-2 combines with J gene TRBJ1-5; D might be TRBD1 (5 bases). The V gene lost 2 bases and the J gene lost 4 bases, with 15 bases spanning the gap. The V gene's germline CDR1 is SGHTA and CDR2 FQGNSA. The CDR3 runs to 16 residues. The CDR3 reads CASSLQGTLWNQPQHF. The CDR3, as DNA: TGTGCCAGCAGCTTACAGGGAACTTTATGGAATCAGCCCCAGCATTTT.

This clonotype turned up a few times. The genes are TRBV29-1 and TRBJ2-5, with D tentatively TRBD2 (7 bases). CDR3 length: 13 residues. Trimming removed 3 bases at V and 5 bases at J, with 13 bases between. Germline V gives CDR1 SQVTM, CDR2 ANQGSEA. The CDR3, as DNA: TGCAGCGTTGATGGCAGGGGAGGGGAGACCCAGTACTTC. Its protein is CSVDGRGGETQYF.

The V and J genes are TRBV6-1 and TRBJ1-1; 12 nucleotides align to TRBD1. Unmatched junction bases numbered 6, after V lost 7 bases and J lost 6 bases. The CDR3 spans 14 residues. From germline, CDR1 is MNHNS and CDR2 SASEGT. The CDR3, as DNA: TGTGCCAGCACGGCGGGACAGGGGGCTTCTGAAGCTTTCTTT. Its protein is CASTAGQGASEAFF.

This chain joins TRBV6-1 and TRBJ1-6, with a tentative D call TRBD1 (6 bases). V lost 6 bases and J lost 8, with 14 bases in between. Germline CDR1 reads MNHNS; CDR2 reads SASEGT. The CDR3 loop spans 14 amino acids. CDR3 sequence (DNA): TGTGCCAGCAGAAAAAGTGGGGGGCATTCACCCCTCCACTTT. Its protein is CASRKSGGHSPLHF.

There are a few counts of this clonotype. The gene calls are TRBV12-3 or TRBV12-4 and TRBJ1-2; TRBD1 might be the D (5 bases). This CDR3 contains 14 residues. Deletions cut 8 bases from V and 5 bases from J, with 18 bases between. CDR3 amino acids: CASASAGWGYGYTF. The CDR3 DNA follows: TGTGCCAGCGCCTCCGCAGGTTGGGGGTATGGCTACACCTTC.

CDR3 protein: CASSLDGCSDTQYF. The CDR3 coding sequence is TGTGCCAGCAGCTTAGACGGGTGTTCCGATACGCAGTATTTT. This chain links TRBV7-2 with TRBJ2-3; the D is unclear. The CDR3 length is 14 residues. The V gene lost 1 base and the J gene lost 6 bases, with 11 bases spanning the gap. Germline CDR1 is SGHTA and CDR2 is FQGNSA.

This clonotype was counted between two and nine times. The chain uses TRBV5-1 and TRBJ1-1; D uncertain. The ends were cut back, 4 bases at V and 0 bases at J, with 10 bases in the middle. This CDR3 comprises 14 residues. Germline CDR1 is SGHRS and CDR2 is YFSETQ. The CDR3 region has the DNA TGCGCCAGCAGCGATGGGTGGATGAACACTGAAGCTTTCTTT. Translating gives CASSDGWMNTEAFF.

This clonotype was detected a few times. The chain is built from TRBV6-1 and TRBJ1-2, with TRBD1 as a possible D gene (5 bases). V lost 5 bases and J lost 6, with 19 bases in between. CDR1 and CDR2 from the germline V gene are MNHNS and SASEGT. The CDR3 consists of 15 residues. CDR3 DNA: TGTGCCAGCAGTCAAACGAATTGGGGCTACCATGGCTACACCTTC. Its protein product is CASSQTNWGYHGYTF.

This clonotype has only a few counts. The J gene is TRBJ1-1, the V gene TRBV6-5; 9 bases map to TRBD1. This CDR3 has 13 amino acids. Trimming took 6 bases from V and 6 from J; bases not matched to a gene: 5. The V gene's germline CDR1 is MNHEY and CDR2 SVGAGI. CDR3 nucleotide sequence: TGTGCCAGCAGGACCGACAGGGGGGCTGAAGCTTTCTTT. It encodes CASRTDRGAEAFF.

A few counts support this clonotype. The CDR3 protein is CASSGGPAPGEQFF. CDR3 bases: TGTGCCAGCAGCGGGGGGCCCGCCCCGGGTGAGCAGTTCTTC. The V and J genes are TRBV6-2 or TRBV6-3 and TRBJ2-1, with D possibly matching TRBD2 (7 bases). Trimming took 6 bases from V and 9 from J, leaving 18 bases between them. Germline V gene lookup returns CDR1 MNHEY and CDR2 SVGEGT. The CDR3 spans 14 residues.

This clonotype was observed once. The chain carries TRBV3-1 and TRBJ2-3; D may be TRBD2 (6 bases). Germline V gene sequence: CDR1 LGHDT, CDR2 YNNKEL (reference sequence). Trimming took off 2 bases at V and 0 bases at J, with 18 bases between the two ends. This CDR3 region has 18 residues. CDR3 DNA sequence: TGTGCCAGCAGCCAATGGGGCGGGGCTAGACCTAGCACAGATACGCAGTATTTT. This sequence encodes CASSQWGGARPSTDTQYF.

The chain links TRBV28 to TRBJ1-3, with D tentatively TRBD1 (6 bases). CDR3 length equals 16 residues. The V gene's germline CDR1 is MDHEN and CDR2 SYDVKM. V lost 3 bases, J lost 0 bases, and 12 bases lay in between. CDR3 loop: CASSLGAYHSGNTIYF. In DNA form, the CDR3 reads TGTGCCAGCAGTTTGGGGGCATATCACTCTGGAAACACCATATATTTT.

This clonotype was found many times. The chain recombines TRBV12-3 or TRBV12-4 with TRBJ2-7; D remains ambiguous. The length of the CDR3 is 15 residues. Trimming shortened V by 5 bases and J by 4 bases, and 18 bases separated the two germline ends. CDR3 loop: CASSPTSLIGYEQYF. DNA of the CDR3: TGTGCCAGCAGTCCTACCTCCTTAATTGGGTACGAGCAGTACTTC.

The table lists this clonotype with many counts. The chain employs TRBV24-1 and TRBJ2-7, with TRBD2 as a possible D gene (6 bases). Germline V gives CDR1 KGHDR, CDR2 SFDVKD. The CDR3 has 15 residues. Between the trimmed V and J ends, which lost 8 bases and 2 bases, there was a span of 18 bases. The CDR3 nucleotides read TGTGCCACCAACCGAGCCGGGACTGGGACCTACGAGCAGTACTTC. It yields the protein CATNRAGTGTYEQYF.

This clonotype came up a few times. A read error may produce the germline difference seen at one junction end. The rearrangement links TRBV5-5 to TRBJ1-4; D is unresolved. The CDR3 sequence is 13 residues long. Germline V lookup: CDR1 SGHKS, CDR2 YYEKEE (reference sequence). This CDR3 is CASSMDGNENLFF. Here the CDR3 DNA reads TGTGCCAGCAGCATGGACGGAAATGAAAACCTGTTTTTT.

J is TRBJ1-4 and V is TRBV12-3 or TRBV12-4, with TRBD1 matching over 9 bases. This CDR3 region has 16 residues. Germline trimming cut 5 bases from V and 7 bases from J; bases unmatched to any gene: 11. The CDR3 DNA follows: TGTGCCAGCAGTCCCACCGGGACAGGGAGGAGTGAAAAACTGTTTTTT. Translated, it gives CASSPTGTGRSEKLFF.

This clonotype was seen more than once but under ten times. The chain links TRBV7-9 to TRBJ2-1; D possibly corresponds to TRBD2 (6 bases). V lost 5 bases and J 10 bases, leaving 12 bases between the germline ends. This CDR3 has 12 amino acids. CDR1 SEHNR and CDR2 FQNEAQ come from the germline V gene (reference sequence). The CDR3 region has the DNA TGTGCCAGCAGCCCCCGCCGGGAGGAGCAGTTCTTC. As protein: CASSPRREEQFF. Using reference TRBV7-9 and TRBJ2-1 for the parts outside the CDR3, the full variable domain is DTGVSQNPRHKITKRGQNVTFRCDPISEHNRLYWYRQTLGQGPEFLTYFQNEAQLEKSRLLSDRFSAERPKGSFSTLEIQRTEQGDSAMYLCASSPRREEQFFGPGTRLTVL.

The chain links TRBV5-5 to TRBJ2-1, with D perhaps TRBD1 or TRBD2 (5 bases each). Trimming left V 4 bases short and J 0 bases short, with 11 bases between. Germline lookup yields CDR1 SGHKS and CDR2 YYEKEE (reference sequence). The length of the CDR3 is 15 residues. The DNA for the CDR3 is TGTGCCAGCAGCCATGGGACCAACTCCTACAATGAGCAGTTCTTC. Translation gives CASSHGTNSYNEQFF. Together with reference TRBV5-5 and TRBJ2-1, the CDR3 gives the full variable domain: DAGVTQSPTHLIKTRGQQVTLRCSPISGHKSVSWYQQVLGQGPQFIFQYYEKEERGRGNFPDRFSARQFPNYSSELNVNALLLGDSALYLCASSHGTNSYNEQFFGPGTRLTVL.

This clonotype occurred many times. J is TRBJ2-2 and V is TRBV3-1, with 9 nucleotides matching TRBD2. With 3 bases clipped from V and 4 bases from J, the junction kept 6 bases outside the gene matches. Looked up from germline, CDR1 is LGHDT and CDR2 is YNNKEL (reference sequence). The CDR3 extends over 16 amino acids. The CDR3 loop reads CASSQMIAGVTGELFF. In DNA form, the CDR3 reads TGTGCCAGCAGCCAGATGATAGCGGGAGTCACCGGGGAGCTGTTTTTT.

This clonotype was seen a handful of times. V and J are TRBV15 and TRBJ2-5; possible D gene TRBD2, 7 bases. Germline V CDR1 and CDR2: LNHNV, YYDKDF (reference sequence). The CDR3 sequence is 16 residues long. V lost 5 bases to trimming and J lost 6 bases, with 22 bases between them. The CDR3 loop reads CATSPPSRGARKTQYF. In DNA form, the CDR3 reads TGTGCCACCAGCCCTCCCTCTCGGGGGGCGAGGAAGACCCAGTACTTC.

A few counts support this clonotype. This chain connects TRBV30 to TRBJ2-7, with 9 bases fitting TRBD1. CDR3 length: 14 residues. Losses at the gene ends were 2 bases for V and 0 bases for J; bases not matched to a gene: 2. The germline CDR1 and CDR2 sequences are GTSNPN and SVGIG (reference sequence). CDR3 nucleotides: TGTGCCTGGAGTCCGGACAGGGGCTCCTACGAGCAGTACTTC. Protein product: CAWSPDRGSYEQYF.

This clonotype was detected a few times. V and J are TRBV7-2 and TRBJ2-1; 7 bases match TRBD2. Germline V gene sequence: CDR1 SGHTA, CDR2 FQGNSA. The CDR3 consists of 14 residues. J was trimmed by 8 bases and V by 5 bases; bases with no gene match: 9. As DNA, the CDR3 is TGTGCCAGCAGCCCGACTAGCAGGGTGGATGAGCAGTTCTTC. Translation gives CASSPTSRVDEQFF. Together with reference TRBV7-2 and TRBJ2-1, the CDR3 gives the full variable domain: GAGVSQSPSNKVTEKGKDVELRCDPISGHTALYWYRQSLGQGLEFLIYFQGNSAPDKSGLPSDRFSAERTGGSVSTLTIQRTQQEDSAVYLCASSPTSRVDEQFFGPGTRLTVL.

In its sample, this clonotype was seen a few times. The chain carries TRBV20-1 and TRBJ1-5, with TRBD1 matching over 7 bases. Germline CDR1 is DFQATT and CDR2 is SNEGSKA (reference sequence). The CDR3 contains 13 residues. Losses at the gene ends were 4 bases for V and 7 bases for J; bases not matched to a gene: 7. The CDR3 bases are TGCAGTGCTACGACGGGACAGAAACAGCCCCAGCATTTT. The encoded protein is CSATTGQKQPQHF.

Many counts were recorded for this clonotype. This sequence joins TRBV28 and TRBJ2-6; 7 nucleotides line up with TRBD2. The germline V gene has CDR1 MDHEN and CDR2 SYDVKM. CDR3 length equals 19 residues. With 4 bases clipped from V and 0 bases from J, the junction kept 12 bases outside the gene matches. This CDR3 is CASSSSGRAGFSGANVLTF. In DNA, the CDR3 is TGTGCCAGCAGTTCTAGCGGTCGAGCAGGCTTCTCTGGGGCCAACGTCCTGACTTTC. The full variable domain, in which reference TRBV28 and TRBJ2-6 provide the parts outside the CDR3, is DVKVTQSSRYLVKRTGEKVFLECVQDMDHENMFWYRQDPGLGLRLIYFSYDVKMKEKGDIPEGYSVSREKKERFSLILESASTNQTSMYLCASSSSGRAGFSGANVLTFGAGSRLTVL.